The 19 T cell receptor beta chains in this list originate from one sample, sequenced in a study of T-cell memory formation after mild COVID-19. A single record per CDR3 protein comes from TCRdb applying MiXCR to the 5' RACE reads. The sample carries about 140,000 distinct CDR3 sequences, roughly a quarter recorded once. Sequenced input: PBMCs or a T cell subset sorted from them (not recorded which). The receptor set was obtained from an adult woman who had mild COVID-19 (a few samples of this study predate the infection). Cell type and time point are not known.

This clonotype occurred a few times. V gene TRBV7-9 combines with J gene TRBJ1-6, with 9 bases lining up with TRBD1. Losses at the gene ends were 5 bases for V and 0 bases for J; bases not matched to a gene: 2. There are 16 residues in the CDR3. Germline V gene sequence: CDR1 SEHNR, CDR2 FQNEAQ (reference sequence). The chain's CDR3 is CASSGQGSSYNSPLHF. CDR3 DNA: TGTGCCAGCAGCGGACAGGGGAGCTCCTATAATTCACCCCTCCACTTT.

This sequence joins TRBV12-3 or TRBV12-4 and TRBJ1-1; 7 positions agree with TRBD1. The V segment lost 4 bases and the J segment 0 bases; nucleotides outside the gene matches: 8. CDR3 size: 16 residues. The CDR3 DNA reads as TGTGCCAGCAGTTGGAGTCAGGGGGACGTGAACACTGAAGCTTTCTTT. Translated, it gives CASSWSQGDVNTEAFF.

CDR3 DNA: TGTGCCAGCAGAGCACTAGCGGGGAACTACGAGCAGTACTTC. It yields the protein CASRALAGNYEQYF. The chain joins TRBV7-9 to TRBJ2-7, with TRBD2 matching 10 bases. CDR1 and CDR2 (germline): SEHNR, FQNEAQ (reference sequence). Losses at the gene ends were 6 bases for V and 3 bases for J; bases not matched to a gene: 5. The CDR3 has 14 residues.

In this sample, this clonotype is medium-sized (0.01 to 0.1%). V and J are TRBV4-1 and TRBJ2-2; TRBD1 aligns across 9 bases. The ends lost 4 bases at V and 4 bases at J; junction bases unmatched: 7. This CDR3 has 16 amino acids. Germline V CDR1 and CDR2: MGHRA, YSYEKL. CDR3 nucleotide sequence: TGCGCCAGCAGCCCGTCGGGGACAGGGCTCACCGGGGAGCTGTTTTTT. It encodes CASSPSGTGLTGELFF.

With regard to this clonotype: Relative to the germline gene, one junction end is altered; a read error may explain this. The J gene is TRBJ2-3, the V gene TRBV4-1; 12 positions match TRBD2. CDR1 is MGHRA and CDR2 is YSYEKL in the germline V gene. CDR3 length equals 18 residues. CDR3 sequence: CACSQEPGTSGSTDTQYF. For the CDR3, the DNA is TGCGCCTGCAGCCAAGAACCGGGGACTAGCGGGAGCACAGATACGCAGTATTTT.

This chain uses TRBV2 with TRBJ2-7; 7 bases line up with TRBD1. Germline loops: CDR1 SNHLY, CDR2 FYNNEI. V lost 0 bases, J lost 2 bases, and 7 bases stayed unmatched. The CDR3 length is 16 residues. Written as DNA, the CDR3 is TGTGCCAGCAGTGAAGCGAGGACAGGTTCTGCCTACGAGCAGTACTTC. Protein product: CASSEARTGSAYEQYF.

This chain joins TRBV6-5 and TRBJ1-5, with 10 bases that match TRBD1. The CDR3 consists of 16 residues. The germline gives CDR1 MNHEY, CDR2 SVGAGI. The ends lost 0 bases at V and 6 bases at J; junction bases unmatched: 5. The CDR3 spells CASSYSGQGRGQPQHF. The CDR3 DNA follows: TGTGCCAGCAGTTACTCGGGACAGGGGCGAGGTCAGCCCCAGCATTTT.

The rearrangement joins TRBV20-1 to TRBJ2-1; possibly TRBD1 or TRBD2 for D (5 bases each). Trimming removed 1 base at V and 6 bases at J, with 13 bases between. The CDR3 covers 14 residues. Germline loops: CDR1 DFQATT, CDR2 SNEGSKA (reference sequence). The CDR3 nucleotides are TGCAGTGCTAGAGTCGATTGGGGGTTCAATGAGCAGTTCTTC. Amino acids: CSARVDWGFNEQFF.

The sample holds a few counts of this clonotype. The chain uses TRBV29-1 and TRBJ2-3, with TRBD1 as a possible D gene (7 bases). V was shortened by 3 bases and J by 13 bases, with 14 bases between the two germline ends. The CDR3 extends over 11 amino acids. The germline V gene has CDR1 SQVTM and CDR2 ANQGSEA. The DNA of the CDR3 is TGCAGCGTTGAGCGGGACAGAGGGGAGTATTTT. It specifies CSVERDRGEYF.

V usage is TRBV7-8 and J usage is TRBJ1-5; D gene uncertain. Germline CDR1 and CDR2: SGHVS and FQNEAQ. The V end lost 5 bases, the J end lost 6 bases, and 20 bases lay between the germline ends. This CDR3 is 16 amino acids long. The chain's CDR3 is CASSPTQAPGGQPQHF. The CDR3 DNA is TGTGCCAGCAGCCCAACCCAGGCACCCGGCGGTCAGCCCCAGCATTTT.

This clonotype was counted at least ten times. This chain uses TRBV5-1 with TRBJ2-7; TRBD1 might be the D (6 bases). Per germline, CDR1 SGHRS and CDR2 YFSETQ. The length of the CDR3 is 16 residues. Between the trimmed V and J ends, which lost 2 bases and 1 base, there was a span of 16 bases. CDR3 DNA sequence: TGCGCCAGCAGCTTCCCTTCAGGGGTCCGATCCTACGAGCAGTACTTC. It is translated as CASSFPSGVRSYEQYF.

The J gene is TRBJ2-2, the V gene TRBV2, with 11 bases that match TRBD2. The CDR3 totals 16 residues. Trimming cost V 6 bases and J 3 bases; bases outside gene matches: 6. Looked up from germline, CDR1 is SNHLY and CDR2 is FYNNEI. The CDR3: CASRLGLADHTGELFF. The CDR3 bases are TGTGCCAGCAGGCTGGGACTAGCGGACCACACCGGGGAGCTGTTTTTT.

As DNA, the CDR3 is TGTGCCAGCAGAACGGACTACAATGAGCAGTTCTTC. Its translation: CASRTDYNEQFF. This chain connects TRBV6-1 to TRBJ2-1, with D uncertain. The CDR3 runs 12 residues. Germline values: CDR1 MNHNS, CDR2 SASEGT. The ends were cut back, 6 bases at V and 3 bases at J, with 6 bases in the middle.

This clonotype was counted only a few times. J is TRBJ1-5 and V is TRBV5-1, with D tentatively TRBD1 (6 bases). Germline CDR1 and CDR2: SGHRS and YFSETQ. Trimming pared 4 bases from V and 5 bases from J, leaving 13 bases between. This CDR3 contains 14 residues. For the CDR3, the DNA is TGCGCCAGCAGCCCAGGGGAAGGGGATCAGCCCCAGCATTTT. This translates into CASSPGEGDQPQHF.

The chain is built from TRBV6-2 or TRBV6-3 and TRBJ1-1; no clear D gene. Germline CDR1 MNHEY, CDR2 SVGEGT. The germline V and J ends were trimmed by 4 bases and 0 bases, with 12 bases remaining between them. The CDR3 sequence is 15 residues long. CDR3 in DNA: TGTGCCAGCAGTTGGGCCGCGGGGATGAACACTGAAGCTTTCTTT. Its translation is CASSWAAGMNTEAFF.

This clonotype was detected a few times. This rearrangement joins TRBV7-6 to TRBJ1-1, with D perhaps TRBD1 (5 bases). Between the trimmed V and J ends, which lost 2 bases and 3 bases, there was a span of 13 bases. CDR1 and CDR2 (germline): SGHVS, FNYEAQ. This CDR3 is built from 15 residues. Here the CDR3 DNA reads TGTGCCAGCAGCTTAAGCGGTCCGGGGGACACTGAAGCTTTCTTT. It encodes CASSLSGPGDTEAFF.

In this sample, this clonotype turned up a few times. This rearrangement joins TRBV5-8 to TRBJ1-1; no clear D. Deletions cut 4 bases from V and 2 bases from J, with 12 bases between. This CDR3 has 14 amino acids. Per the germline V gene, CDR1 is SGHTS and CDR2 is YDEGEE. Written as DNA, the CDR3 is TGTGCCAGCAGCGTTGGTGGTTATAACACTGAAGCTTTCTTT. This translates into CASSVGGYNTEAFF.

In its sample, this clonotype was seen a few times. The chain carries TRBV3-1 and TRBJ2-3; TRBD2 aligns across 10 bases. Looked up from germline, CDR1 is LGHDT and CDR2 is YNNKEL (reference sequence). Trimming removed 1 base from V and 4 bases from J; junction bases left unmatched: 8. There are 17 residues in the CDR3. The CDR3: CASSQALAGEVSDTQYF. Here the CDR3 DNA reads TGTGCCAGCAGCCAAGCCCTAGCGGGGGAAGTTTCAGATACGCAGTATTTT.

The chain recombines TRBV21-1 with TRBJ2-1. TRBV21-1 is described as a pseudogene. This CDR3 region has 10 residues. For the CDR3, the DNA is TGTGCCAGCCAAAAGGATGAGCAGTTCTTC. Translation: CASQKDEQFF.